The source of this TCR beta chain is a study of CD8+ T cells in alopecia areata. Overall study findings and caveats: Greater clonality was observed in lesional scalp samples, especially alopecia totalis/universalis, versus normal scalp.

Investigators isolated RNA and reverse transcribed it into cDNA to act as the sequencing template. Profiling relied on immunoSEQ multiplex PCR, and the TCRdb table lists in-frame clones only, not all of them. Here the sample spans 110,000 to 150,000 clones, about 51% being singletons. Alopecia areata patients provided lesional scalp punch biopsies and peripheral blood, both collected for the study. Remarks on this clone: As yet, its antigen is unknown.

Germline CDR1 is SQVTM and CDR2 is ANQGSEA. The CDR3 consists of 14 residues. The J segment lost 6 bases and the V segment lost 3 bases, leaving 4 bases of the junction unmatched. The sequence derives from a human donor with alopecia areata. The specimen was CD4+ T cells sorted from blood, collected at week 0. The V gene is TRBV29-1, the J gene TRBJ2-3, with 12 bases identical to TRBD2. CDR3 residues: CSVEGTSGWDTQYF. In DNA form, the CDR3 reads TGCAGCGTTGAGGGGACTAGCGGGTGGGATACGCAGTATTTT.